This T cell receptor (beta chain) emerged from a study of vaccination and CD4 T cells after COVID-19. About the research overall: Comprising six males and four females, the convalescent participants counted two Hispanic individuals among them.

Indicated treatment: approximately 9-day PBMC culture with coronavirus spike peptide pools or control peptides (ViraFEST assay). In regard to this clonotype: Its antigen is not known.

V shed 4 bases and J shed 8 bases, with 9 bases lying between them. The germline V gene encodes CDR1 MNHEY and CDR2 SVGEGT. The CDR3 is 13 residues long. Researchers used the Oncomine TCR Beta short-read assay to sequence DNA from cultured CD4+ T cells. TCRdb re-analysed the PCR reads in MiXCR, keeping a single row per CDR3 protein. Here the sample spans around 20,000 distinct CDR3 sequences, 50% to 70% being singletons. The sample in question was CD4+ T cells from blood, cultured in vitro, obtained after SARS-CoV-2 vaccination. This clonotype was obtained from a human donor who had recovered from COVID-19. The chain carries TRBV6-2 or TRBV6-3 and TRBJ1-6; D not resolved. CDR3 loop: CASSSRVDSPLHF. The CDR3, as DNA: TGTGCCAGCAGTTCCCGTGTTGATTCACCCCTCCACTTT.